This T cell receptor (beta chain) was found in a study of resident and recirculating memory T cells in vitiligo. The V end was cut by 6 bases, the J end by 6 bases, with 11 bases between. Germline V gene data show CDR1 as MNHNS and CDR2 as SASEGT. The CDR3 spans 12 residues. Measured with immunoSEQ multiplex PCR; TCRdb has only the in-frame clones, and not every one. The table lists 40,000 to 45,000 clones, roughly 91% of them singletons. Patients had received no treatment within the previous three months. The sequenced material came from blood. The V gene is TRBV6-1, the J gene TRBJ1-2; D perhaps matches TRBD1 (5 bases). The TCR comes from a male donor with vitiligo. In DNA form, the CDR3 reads TGTGCCAGCAGACAGGTGATTGATGGCTACACCTTC. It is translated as CASRQVIDGYTF.